These 24 T cell receptor beta chains originate from one sample sequenced in a study of T cell responses to AZD1222 COVID-19 vaccine. Data came from immunoSEQ multiplex PCR; TCRdb stores just in-frame clones and leaves some out. The sample has 110,000 to 150,000 clones, roughly 91% seen once; the top ten hold just under 2%. The source was peripheral blood, collected 28 days after the second AZD1222 dose. The receptors here all came from an adult who received the AZD1222 COVID-19 vaccine.

V usage is TRBV6-1 and J usage is TRBJ2-2, with TRBD2 matching 14 bases. CDR1 is MNHNS and CDR2 is SASEGT in the germline V gene. V trimming: 4 bases; J trimming: 6 bases; junction bases outside the gene matches: 7. CDR3 length: 17 residues. In DNA form, the CDR3 reads TGTGCCAGCAGTGGAGGACTAGCGGGGGGAACGGCCGGGGAGCTGTTTTTT. As protein: CASSGGLAGGTAGELFF.

This clone was seen only once. The chain combines TRBV19 with TRBJ1-2; 12 bases are shared with TRBD1. The V segment lost 5 bases and the J segment 3 bases; nucleotides outside the gene matches: 7. The CDR3 sequence is 16 residues long. The germline V gene encodes CDR1 LNHDA and CDR2 SQIVND (reference sequence). CDR3 nucleotide sequence: TGTGCCAGTAGTCCCGGGACAGGGGGCGGACACTATGGCTACACCTTC. Translation: CASSPGTGGGHYGYTF.

The chain has TRBV5-6 and TRBJ1-6, with 7 bases lining up with TRBD1. CDR3 size: 14 residues. Germline V gives CDR1 SGHDT, CDR2 YYEEEE. The V gene end was trimmed by 5 bases and the J gene end by 9 bases; junction bases not matched to a gene: 8. CDR3 DNA sequence: TGTGCCAGCAGTCGGACAGGAGAGGGTTCACCCCTCCACTTT. This codes for CASSRTGEGSPLHF.

This clone came up once. V usage is TRBV10-3 and J usage is TRBJ1-2; maybe TRBD1 (5 bases). Germline loops: CDR1 ENHRY, CDR2 SYGVKD. V lost 6 bases and J 4 bases, leaving 21 bases between the germline ends. The CDR3 is 16 residues long. The CDR3 sequence is CAIRARDGSVRYGYTF. The DNA for the CDR3 is TGTGCCATCAGAGCCCGGGACGGATCAGTGCGCTATGGCTACACCTTC.

The chain joins TRBV6-4 to TRBJ1-5; D unclear. The ends were cut back, 3 bases at V and 2 bases at J, with 8 bases in the middle. This CDR3 spans 14 amino acids. Germline CDR1 MRHNA, CDR2 SNTAGT. This CDR3 reads CASSEGGGNQPQHF. Here the CDR3 DNA reads TGTGCCAGCAGTGAGGGAGGCGGCAATCAGCCCCAGCATTTT.

This chain connects TRBV7-6 to TRBJ1-5; D remains ambiguous. The CDR3 has 12 residues. With 3 bases removed from V and 0 bases from J, the gap between germline ends came to 0 bases. Germline V gene sequence: CDR1 SGHVS, CDR2 FNYEAQ. The chain's CDR3 is CASSFSNQPQHF. The CDR3 region has the DNA TGTGCCAGCAGCTTTAGCAATCAGCCCCAGCATTTT.

This clone was detected a few times. Other DNA sequences in the sample encode the same CDR3. The rearrangement uses TRBV7-3 and TRBJ1-4; 10 positions match TRBD1. V lost 5 bases, J lost 7 bases, and 1 base stayed unmatched. In germline, CDR1 is SGHTA, CDR2 FQGTGA. CDR3 length: 13 residues. CDR3 residues: CASSRDRGEKLFF. The DNA of the CDR3 is TGTGCCAGCAGCAGGGACAGGGGTGAAAAACTGTTTTTT.

J is TRBJ2-3 and V is TRBV15; D is possibly TRBD1 (6 bases). CDR3 length equals 16 residues. V lost 1 base and J 2 bases, leaving 13 bases between the germline ends. CDR1 and CDR2 (germline): LNHNV, YYDKDF (reference sequence). DNA for the CDR3: TGTGCCACCAGCAGAGCGGGACAAGATCTCACAGATACGCAGTATTTT. This sequence encodes CATSRAGQDLTDTQYF.

The chain recombines TRBV28 with TRBJ2-3; a weak D match, TRBD2 (5 bases). The ends were cut back, 5 bases at V and 0 bases at J, with 9 bases in the middle. The CDR3 contains 14 residues. CDR1 and CDR2 (germline): MDHEN, SYDVKM. The CDR3 region has the DNA TGTGCCAGCAGTAATGCGGGTAGCACAGATACGCAGTATTTT. Its translation: CASSNAGSTDTQYF. The full variable domain, rest sourced from reference TRBV28 and TRBJ2-3, is DVKVTQSSRYLVKRTGEKVFLECVQDMDHENMFWYRQDPGLGLRLIYFSYDVKMKEKGDIPEGYSVSREKKERFSLILESASTNQTSMYLCASSNAGSTDTQYFGPGTRLTVL.

This chain joins TRBV7-3 and TRBJ2-1; 8 bases line up with TRBD2. The J segment lost 6 bases and the V segment lost 5 bases, leaving 15 bases of the junction unmatched. This CDR3 is built from 17 residues. The V gene's germline CDR1 is SGHTA and CDR2 FQGTGA. CDR3: CASSVSGRGDRGNEQFF. The CDR3 region has the DNA TGTGCCAGCAGCGTAAGCGGGAGAGGGGATCGGGGCAATGAGCAGTTCTTC.

V usage is TRBV18 and J usage is TRBJ1-6; 8 bases fit TRBD1. J was trimmed by 8 bases and V by 3 bases; bases with no gene match: 3. The CDR3 loop spans 14 amino acids. Germline V gene lookup returns CDR1 KGHSH and CDR2 LQKENI. The CDR3 region has the DNA TGTGCCAGCTCACCCCAGGGGGCGGATTCACCCCTCCACTTT. The encoded protein is CASSPQGADSPLHF.

The gene calls are TRBV18 and TRBJ2-6; 7 bases map to TRBD1. Losses at the gene ends were 1 base for V and 9 bases for J; bases not matched to a gene: 21. Germline CDR1 and CDR2: KGHSH and LQKENI. The CDR3 extends over 20 amino acids. The CDR3 region has the DNA TGTGCCAGCTCACCACGACCAGTCGCCACACAGACAGGGCAAGGCAACGTCCTGACTTTC. It specifies CASSPRPVATQTGQGNVLTF.

This chain connects TRBV5-6 to TRBJ2-2, with D perhaps TRBD2 (5 bases). This CDR3 is built from 13 residues. V was cut by 4 bases and J by 5 bases, with 9 bases left in between. CDR1 SGHDT and CDR2 YYEEEE come from the germline V gene. CDR3 coding DNA: TGTGCCAGCAGCCCAGACTATACCGGGGAGCTGTTTTTT. Its translation is CASSPDYTGELFF.

This clone occurred once. The CDR3 does not close with the conserved phenylalanine or tryptophan, likely indicating a read error. Because the CDR3's place on the DNA is in doubt, the DNA is left out and the CDR3 is given as listed by TCRdb. The J gene is TRBJ1-2, the V gene TRBV5-4; the D segment call TRBD1 is taken from the table without a DNA check. The V gene's germline CDR1 is SGHNT and CDR2 YYREEE (reference sequence). The CDR3 numbers 13 amino acids, ends counted. This chain's CDR3 is CASSKSGQGEPRV.

The CDR3: CASSQEGGLSPRSGNTIYF. In DNA form, the CDR3 reads TGTGCCAGCAGCCAAGAGGGGGGACTGAGTCCACGTTCTGGAAACACCATATATTTT. The J gene is TRBJ1-3, the V gene TRBV14, with TRBD1 as a possible D gene (5 bases). The CDR3 consists of 19 residues. Germline V gene lookup returns CDR1 SGHDN and CDR2 FVKESK. V was clipped by 0 bases and J by 1 base, with 19 bases between them.

The chain has TRBV2 and TRBJ2-5; D unclear. V was clipped by 5 bases and J by 6 bases, with 13 bases between them. The CDR3 is made up of 13 amino acids. The germline V gene has CDR1 SNHLY and CDR2 FYNNEI. In nucleotides, the CDR3 is TGTGCCAGCAGTTTCCCACCCGTGAAGACCCAGTACTTC. Amino acids: CASSFPPVKTQYF.

The V call is TRBV5-1, the J call TRBJ1-1; 7 bases agree with TRBD1. The CDR3 sequence is 16 residues long. With V trimmed by 0 bases and J by 0 bases, 5 bases remained unmatched. Germline values: CDR1 SGHRS, CDR2 YFSETQ. The CDR3 here is CASSLEGAVMNTEAFF. As DNA, the CDR3 is TGCGCCAGCAGCTTGGAGGGGGCAGTCATGAACACTGAAGCTTTCTTT.

This clone was observed a few times. The rearrangement joins TRBV9 to TRBJ2-1; tentatively, D is TRBD1 or TRBD2 (5 bases each). CDR1 and CDR2 (germline): SGDLS, YYNGEE. The CDR3 covers 15 residues. V gave up 4 bases and J gave up 6 bases, with 17 bases separating them. CDR3 in amino acids: CASSLRGQRGNEQFF. The CDR3, as DNA: TGTGCCAGCAGCCTGAGGGGCCAGCGAGGCAATGAGCAGTTCTTC.

V is TRBV5-4 and J is TRBJ2-1; D remains ambiguous. The ends were cut back, 0 bases at V and 7 bases at J, with 17 bases in the middle. The CDR3 extends over 16 amino acids. The germline V gene has CDR1 SGHNT and CDR2 YYREEE (reference sequence). CDR3: CASSLGIEVPWNEQFF. The CDR3 bases are TGTGCCAGCAGCTTGGGGATCGAAGTTCCTTGGAATGAGCAGTTCTTC.

The chain carries TRBV12-3 or TRBV12-4 and TRBJ2-1; D gene uncertain. The CDR3 sequence is 10 residues long. Deletions cut 3 bases from V and 10 bases from J, with 4 bases between. CDR3 residues: CASSLKEQFF. The CDR3 nucleotides are TGTGCCAGCAGTTTGAAGGAGCAGTTCTTC.

This chain connects TRBV6-5 to TRBJ1-5, with D unresolved. V shed 6 bases and J shed 4 bases, with 10 bases lying between them. The CDR3 contains 13 residues. Looked up from germline, CDR1 is MNHEY and CDR2 is SVGAGI. CDR3 nucleotides: TGTGCCAGCAGAGCCTACCAAAATCAGCCCCAGCATTTT. Translation gives CASRAYQNQPQHF.

The genes are TRBV11-2 and TRBJ2-1, with 7 bases matching TRBD1. This CDR3 spans 16 amino acids. The germline V gene encodes CDR1 SGHAT and CDR2 FQNNGV. Unmatched junction bases numbered 11, after V lost 5 bases and J lost 4 bases. The DNA of the CDR3 is TGTGCCAGCAGCGTCGGCTCCGGGACAGCGTACAATGAGCAGTTCTTC. Protein product: CASSVGSGTAYNEQFF.

The chain carries TRBV7-9 and TRBJ2-3; TRBD2 is a possible D gene (5 bases). V was pared by 7 bases and J by 2 bases, with 10 bases between. Germline-derived CDR1 and CDR2 are SEHNR and FQNEAQ (reference sequence). The CDR3 consists of 13 residues. CDR3 nucleotides: TGTGCCAGCACCAAAGCGGTCACAGATACGCAGTATTTT. Translated, it gives CASTKAVTDTQYF.

The chain uses TRBV5-1 and TRBJ2-7; D possibly corresponds to TRBD1 (6 bases). In germline, CDR1 is SGHRS, CDR2 YFSETQ. Trimming removed 0 bases at V and 2 bases at J, with 9 bases between. The CDR3 runs to 14 residues. Here the CDR3 reads CASSLGDRPYEQYF. CDR3 nucleotides: TGCGCCAGCAGCTTGGGAGACAGGCCCTACGAGCAGTACTTC.